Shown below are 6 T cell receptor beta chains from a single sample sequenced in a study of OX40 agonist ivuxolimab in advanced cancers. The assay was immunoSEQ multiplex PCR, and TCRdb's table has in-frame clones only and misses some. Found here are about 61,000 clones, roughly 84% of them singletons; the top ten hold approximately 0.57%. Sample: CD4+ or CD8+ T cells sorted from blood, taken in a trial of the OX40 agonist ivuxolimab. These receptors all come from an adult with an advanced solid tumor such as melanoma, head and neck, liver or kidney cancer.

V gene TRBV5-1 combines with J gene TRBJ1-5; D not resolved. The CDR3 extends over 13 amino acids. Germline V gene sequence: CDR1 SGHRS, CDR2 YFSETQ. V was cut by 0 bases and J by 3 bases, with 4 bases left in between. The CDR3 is CASSLEVNQPQHF. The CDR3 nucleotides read TGCGCCAGCAGCTTGGAAGTCAATCAGCCCCAGCATTTT.

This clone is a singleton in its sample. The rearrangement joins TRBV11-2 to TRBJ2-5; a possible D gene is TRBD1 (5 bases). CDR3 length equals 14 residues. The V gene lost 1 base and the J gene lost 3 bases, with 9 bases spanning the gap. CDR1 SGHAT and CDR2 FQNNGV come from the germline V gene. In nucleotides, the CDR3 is TGTGCCAGCAGCTTAGGTAGGGGAAAAGAGACCCAGTACTTC. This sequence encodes CASSLGRGKETQYF. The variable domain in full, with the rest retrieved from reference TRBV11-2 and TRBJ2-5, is EAGVAQSPRYKIIEKRQSVAFWCNPISGHATLYWYQQILGQGPKLLIQFQNNGVVDDSQLPKDRFSAERLKGVDSTLKIQPAKLEDSAVYLCASSLGRGKETQYFGPGTRLLVL.

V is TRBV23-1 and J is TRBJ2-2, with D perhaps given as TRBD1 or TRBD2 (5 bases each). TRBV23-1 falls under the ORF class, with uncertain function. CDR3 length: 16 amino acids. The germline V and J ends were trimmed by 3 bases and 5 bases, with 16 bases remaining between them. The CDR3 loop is CASSQTPGPVTGELFF. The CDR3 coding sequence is TGCGCCAGCAGTCAGACGCCGGGACCGGTGACCGGGGAGCTGTTTTTT.

The CDR3 loop reads CSARVNNEQFF. The DNA of the CDR3 is TGCAGTGCTAGAGTAAACAATGAGCAGTTCTTC. V usage is TRBV20-1 and J usage is TRBJ2-1; no definite D call. Germline V lookup: CDR1 DFQATT, CDR2 SNEGSKA (reference sequence). The CDR3 covers 11 residues. Between the trimmed V and J ends, which lost 1 base and 5 bases, there was a span of 3 bases.

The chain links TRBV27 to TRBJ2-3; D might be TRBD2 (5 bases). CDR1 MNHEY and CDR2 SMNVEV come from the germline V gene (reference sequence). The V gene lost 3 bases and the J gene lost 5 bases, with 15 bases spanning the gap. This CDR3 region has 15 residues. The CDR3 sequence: CASSFSSPEIDTQYF. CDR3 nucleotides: TGTGCCAGCAGTTTCTCTAGCCCCGAAATAGATACGCAGTATTTT.

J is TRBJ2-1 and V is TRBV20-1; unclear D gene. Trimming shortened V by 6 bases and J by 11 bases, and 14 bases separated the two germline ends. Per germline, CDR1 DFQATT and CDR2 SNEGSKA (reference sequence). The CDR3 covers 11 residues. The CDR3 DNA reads TGCAGTGCCTCGGACGCCCGGAAGCAGTTCTTC. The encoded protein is CSASDARKQFF.